A selection of T cell receptor beta chains follows, all from one sample in a study of identical twins' blood T cells. Via MiXCR, TCRdb re-called the 5' RACE reads, giving one row per CDR3 protein. The sample yields fewer than 450,000 distinct CDR3 sequences, under 30% seen once. Sequences were obtained from PBMCs. The receptors were sampled from a woman between 18 and 55 years old in good health. Both conserved end residues are part of each CDR3. Each record gives: clone size, D gene, V gene, CDR3 length, J gene, CDR3 protein, CDR3 DNA. The D gene is left open where the match is weak. Some rows mark clone size as missing; the rest say once, few, many or name a class of expanded clone.

size: NA
D: NA
V: TRBV29-1
length: 11
J: TRBJ1-2
CDR3: CSVVFGGSYTF
DNA: TGCAGCGTTGTGTTTGGGGGAAGCTACACCTTC

size: few
D: NA
V: TRBV11-3
length: 17
J: TRBJ2-2
CDR3: CASSFPGLSRNTGELFF
DNA: TGTGCCAGCAGCTTCCCGGGACTTTCTCGCAACACCGGGGAGCTGTTTTTT

size: many
D: NA
V: TRBV12-3/TRBV12-4
length: 11
J: TRBJ1-1
CDR3: CASSLLSEMSF
DNA: TGTGCCAGCAGTCTACTTTCGGAGATGAGCTTT

size: few
D: NA
V: TRBV19
length: 18
J: TRBJ2-1
CDR3: CASSIMSPVGYSYNEQFF
DNA: TGTGCCAGTAGTATAATGTCCCCCGTCGGATACTCCTACAATGAGCAGTTCTTC

size: few
D: NA
V: TRBV11-2
length: 15
J: TRBJ1-4
CDR3: CASRARAGANEKLFF
DNA: TGTGCCAGCAGAGCAAGAGCAGGAGCTAATGAAAAACTGTTTTTT

size: many
D: NA
V: TRBV12-3/TRBV12-4
length: 13
J: TRBJ2-1
CDR3: CASSLLTESEQFF
DNA: TGTGCCAGCAGTTTACTTACGGAAAGTGAGCAGTTCTTC

size: few
D: TRBD1
V: TRBV19
length: 15
J: TRBJ2-2
CDR3: CASSLRTGVGGELFF
DNA: TGTGCCAGTAGTTTAAGGACAGGGGTTGGCGGGGAGCTGTTTTTT

size: NA
D: NA
V: TRBV2
length: 12
J: TRBJ1-2
CDR3: CASLQDNYGYTF
DNA: TGTGCCAGCCTACAGGATAACTATGGCTACACCTTC

size: few
D: NA
V: TRBV28
length: 12
J: TRBJ2-7
CDR3: CASSIVSYEQYF
DNA: TGTGCCAGCAGTATCGTTAGCTACGAGCAGTACTTC

size: few
D: NA
V: TRBV2
length: 14
J: TRBJ1-1
CDR3: CASSEREGDTEAFF
DNA: TGTGCCAGCAGTGAGAGGGAAGGAGACACTGAAGCTTTCTTT

size: NA
D: TRBD1
V: TRBV6-2/TRBV6-3
length: 14
J: TRBJ2-7
CDR3: CASSSRTGTGEQYF
DNA: TGTGCCAGCAGTTCCAGGACAGGAACAGGAGAGCAGTACTTC

size: NA
D: NA
V: TRBV6-2/TRBV6-3
length: 13
J: TRBJ1-1
CDR3: CASSYTQSGEAFF
DNA: TGTGCCAGCAGTTACACCCAATCAGGGGAGGCTTTCTTT

size: NA
D: NA
V: TRBV6-5
length: 14
J: TRBJ2-3
CDR3: CASSYERTQDTQYF
DNA: TGTGCCAGCAGTTACGAAAGGACACAAGATACGCAGTATTTT

size: NA
D: TRBD1
V: TRBV30
length: 12
J: TRBJ2-1
CDR3: CAWSQQGNEQFF
DNA: TGTGCCTGGAGTCAACAGGGGAATGAGCAGTTCTTC

size: NA
D: NA
V: TRBV5-6
length: 15
J: TRBJ1-1
CDR3: CASSIFSVMNTEAFF
DNA: TGTGCCAGCAGTATTTTCAGCGTAATGAACACTGAAGCTTTCTTT

size: many
D: NA
V: TRBV10-3
length: 15
J: TRBJ1-5
CDR3: CAISARDGTNQPQHF
DNA: TGTGCCATCAGCGCCCGGGACGGCACTAATCAGCCCCAGCATTTT

size: NA
D: NA
V: TRBV13
length: 14
J: TRBJ2-1
CDR3: CASSLAGKDNEQFF
DNA: TGTGCCAGCAGCTTAGCCGGGAAGGACAATGAGCAGTTCTTC

size: NA
D: NA
V: TRBV7-9
length: 17
J: TRBJ1-2
CDR3: CASSPSGTVMSNYGYTF
DNA: TGTGCCAGCAGCCCCTCCGGGACGGTGATGTCTAACTATGGCTACACCTTC

size: NA
D: NA
V: TRBV20-1
length: 12
J: TRBJ1-2
CDR3: CSAVKGAYGYTF
DNA: TGCAGTGCCGTAAAAGGGGCTTACGGCTACACCTTC

size: NA
D: TRBD1
V: TRBV6-2/TRBV6-3
length: 13
J: TRBJ2-2
CDR3: CASSLQGVGELFF
DNA: TGTGCCAGCAGTCTACAGGGGGTCGGGGAGCTGTTTTTT

size: NA
D: TRBD1
V: TRBV29-1
length: 16
J: TRBJ1-1
CDR3: CSVDMTGALGTTEAFF
DNA: TGCAGCGTTGATATGACAGGGGCGCTGGGAACAACTGAAGCTTTCTTT

size: NA
D: NA
V: TRBV6-5
length: 12
J: TRBJ2-3
CDR3: CATLSREDTQYF
DNA: TGTGCCACCCTTTCCAGAGAAGATACGCAGTATTTT

size: NA
D: NA
V: TRBV11-2
length: 14
J: TRBJ1-1
CDR3: CASSTQGELTEAFF
DNA: TGTGCCAGCAGCACCCAGGGCGAACTCACTGAAGCTTTCTTT

size: few
D: NA
V: TRBV5-1
length: 16
J: TRBJ1-1
CDR3: CASSFSYGLMNTEAFF
DNA: TGCGCCAGCAGCTTTTCTTACGGCTTGATGAACACTGAAGCTTTCTTT